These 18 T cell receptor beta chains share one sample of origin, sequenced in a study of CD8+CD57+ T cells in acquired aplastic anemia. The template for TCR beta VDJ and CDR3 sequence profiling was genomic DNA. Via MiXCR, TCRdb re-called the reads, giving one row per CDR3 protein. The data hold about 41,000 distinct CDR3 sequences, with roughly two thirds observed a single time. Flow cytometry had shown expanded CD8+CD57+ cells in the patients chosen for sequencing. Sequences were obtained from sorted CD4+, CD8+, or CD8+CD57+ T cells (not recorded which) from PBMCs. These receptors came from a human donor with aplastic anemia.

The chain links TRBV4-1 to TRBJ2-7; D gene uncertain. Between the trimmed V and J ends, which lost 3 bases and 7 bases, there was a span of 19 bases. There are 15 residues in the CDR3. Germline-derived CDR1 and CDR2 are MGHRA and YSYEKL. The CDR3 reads CASSHTTSNPGEQYF. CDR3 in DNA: TGCGCCAGCAGCCATACGACAAGTAACCCTGGGGAGCAGTACTTC.

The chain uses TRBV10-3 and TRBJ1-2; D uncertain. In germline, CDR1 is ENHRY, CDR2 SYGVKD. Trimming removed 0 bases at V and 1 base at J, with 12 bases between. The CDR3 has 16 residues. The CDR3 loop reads CAISESIASHNYGYTF. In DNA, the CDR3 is TGTGCCATCAGTGAGTCGATCGCCAGTCATAACTATGGCTACACCTTC.

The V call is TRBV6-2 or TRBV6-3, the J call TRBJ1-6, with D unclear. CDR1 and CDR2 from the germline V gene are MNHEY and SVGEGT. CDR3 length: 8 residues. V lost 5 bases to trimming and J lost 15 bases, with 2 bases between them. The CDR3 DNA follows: TGTGCCAGCAGTAACCTCCACTTT. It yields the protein CASSNLHF.

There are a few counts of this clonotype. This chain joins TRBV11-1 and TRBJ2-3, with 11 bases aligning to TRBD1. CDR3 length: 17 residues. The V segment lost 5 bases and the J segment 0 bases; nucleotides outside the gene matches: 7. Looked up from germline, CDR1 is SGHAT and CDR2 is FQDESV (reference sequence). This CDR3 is CASSTGTGGTSTDTQYF. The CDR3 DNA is TGTGCCAGCAGCACCGGGACAGGGGGAACTAGCACAGATACGCAGTATTTT.

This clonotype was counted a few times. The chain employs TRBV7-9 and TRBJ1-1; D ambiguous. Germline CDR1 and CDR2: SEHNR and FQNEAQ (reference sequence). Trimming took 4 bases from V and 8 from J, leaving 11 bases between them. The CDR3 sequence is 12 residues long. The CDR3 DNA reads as TGTGCCAGCAGCTCCTGGACTAGCGAAGCTTTCTTT. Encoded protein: CASSSWTSEAFF.

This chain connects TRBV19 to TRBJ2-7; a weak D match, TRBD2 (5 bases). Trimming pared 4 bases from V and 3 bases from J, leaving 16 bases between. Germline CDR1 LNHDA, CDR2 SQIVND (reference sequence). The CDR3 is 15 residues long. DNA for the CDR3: TGTGCCAGTAGTACGAAAGCTCAAGAGGGCTACGAGCAGTACTTC. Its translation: CASSTKAQEGYEQYF.

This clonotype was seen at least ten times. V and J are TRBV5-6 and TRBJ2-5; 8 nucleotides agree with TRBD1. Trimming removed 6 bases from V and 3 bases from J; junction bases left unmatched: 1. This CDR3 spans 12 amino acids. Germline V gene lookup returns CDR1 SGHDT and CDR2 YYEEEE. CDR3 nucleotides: TGTGCCAGCATGGACAGGGAAGAGACCCAGTACTTC. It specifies CASMDREETQYF.

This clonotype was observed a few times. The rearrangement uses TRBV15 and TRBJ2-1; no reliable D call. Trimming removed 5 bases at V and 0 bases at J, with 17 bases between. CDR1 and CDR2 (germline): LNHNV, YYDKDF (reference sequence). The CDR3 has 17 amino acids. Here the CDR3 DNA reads TGTGCCACCAGCCCCCGGGTGGGCAGGTACTCCTACAATGAGCAGTTCTTC. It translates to CATSPRVGRYSYNEQFF.

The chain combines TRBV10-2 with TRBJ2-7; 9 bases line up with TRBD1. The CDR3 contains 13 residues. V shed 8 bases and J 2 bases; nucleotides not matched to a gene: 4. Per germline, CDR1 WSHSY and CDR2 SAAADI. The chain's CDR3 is CASRDRVAYEQYF. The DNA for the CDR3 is TGCGCCAGCCGGGACAGGGTGGCCTACGAGCAGTACTTC.

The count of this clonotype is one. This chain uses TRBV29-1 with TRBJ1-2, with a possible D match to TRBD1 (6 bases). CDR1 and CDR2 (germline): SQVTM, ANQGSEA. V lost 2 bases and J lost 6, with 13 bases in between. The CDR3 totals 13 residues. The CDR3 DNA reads TGCAGCGTTGAATTCGGGGGCGAGAATGGCTACACCTTC. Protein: CSVEFGGENGYTF.

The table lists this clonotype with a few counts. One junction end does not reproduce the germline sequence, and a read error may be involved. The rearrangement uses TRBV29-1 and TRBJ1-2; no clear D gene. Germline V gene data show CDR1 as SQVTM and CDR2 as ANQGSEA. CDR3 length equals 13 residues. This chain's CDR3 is CSVEGVMLNGYTF. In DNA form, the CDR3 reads TGCAGCGTCGAAGGAGTGATGTTAAATGGCTACACCTTC.

Here the CDR3 reads CASSPRTGLIGETQYF. The CDR3, as DNA: TGTGCCAGCTCACCGCGGACAGGGCTTATAGGGGAGACCCAGTACTTC. The chain joins TRBV18 to TRBJ2-5, with TRBD1 matching over 8 bases. Per the germline V gene, CDR1 is KGHSH and CDR2 is LQKENI. V was pared by 3 bases and J by 5 bases, with 11 bases of the junction left unmatched. There are 16 residues in the CDR3.

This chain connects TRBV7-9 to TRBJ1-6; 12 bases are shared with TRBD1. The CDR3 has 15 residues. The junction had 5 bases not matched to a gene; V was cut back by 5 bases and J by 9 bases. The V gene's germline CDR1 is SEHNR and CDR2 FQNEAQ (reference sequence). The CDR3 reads CASSPGTGGFSPLHF. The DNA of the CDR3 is TGTGCCAGCAGCCCCGGGACAGGGGGCTTTTCACCCCTCCACTTT. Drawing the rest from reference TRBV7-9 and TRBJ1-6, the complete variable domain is DTGVSQNPRHKITKRGQNVTFRCDPISEHNRLYWYRQTLGQGPEFLTYFQNEAQLEKSRLLSDRFSAERPKGSFSTLEIQRTEQGDSAMYLCASSPGTGGFSPLHFGNGTRLTVT.

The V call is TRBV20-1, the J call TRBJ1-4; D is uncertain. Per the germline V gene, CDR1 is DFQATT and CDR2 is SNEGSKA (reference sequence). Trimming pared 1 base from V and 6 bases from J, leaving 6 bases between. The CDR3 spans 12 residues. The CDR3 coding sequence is TGCAGTGCTAGAGTGGGAGATGAAAAACTGTTTTTT. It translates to CSARVGDEKLFF.

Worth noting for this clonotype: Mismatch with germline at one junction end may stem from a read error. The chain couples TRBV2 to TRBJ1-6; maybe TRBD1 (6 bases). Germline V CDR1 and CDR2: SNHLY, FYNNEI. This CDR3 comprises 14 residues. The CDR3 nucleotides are TGTGCCAGCAAGCCCGACAGGAATAATTCACCCCTCCATTTT. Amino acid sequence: CASKPDRNNSPLHF.

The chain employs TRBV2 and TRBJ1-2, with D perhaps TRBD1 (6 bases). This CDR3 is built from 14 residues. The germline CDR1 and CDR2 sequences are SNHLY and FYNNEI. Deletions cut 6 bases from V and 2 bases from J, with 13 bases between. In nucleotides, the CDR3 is TGTGCCAGCAGCGCGACAGGTTACAACTATGGCTACACCTTC. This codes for CASSATGYNYGYTF.

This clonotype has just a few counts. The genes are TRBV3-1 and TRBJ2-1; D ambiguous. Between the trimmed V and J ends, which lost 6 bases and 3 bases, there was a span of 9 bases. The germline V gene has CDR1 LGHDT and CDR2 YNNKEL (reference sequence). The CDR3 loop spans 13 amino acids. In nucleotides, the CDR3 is TGTGCCAGCAGACCAAGGGACTACAATGAGCAGTTCTTC. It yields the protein CASRPRDYNEQFF.

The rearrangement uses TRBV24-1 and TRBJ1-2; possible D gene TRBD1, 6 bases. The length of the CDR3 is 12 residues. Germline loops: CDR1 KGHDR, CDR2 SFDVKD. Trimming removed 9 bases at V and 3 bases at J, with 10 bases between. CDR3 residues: CATSSGDYGYTF. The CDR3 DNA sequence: TGTGCCACCTCGTCAGGGGACTATGGCTACACCTTC.